The entry that follows covers one T cell receptor (beta chain) sequence. What it binds is not known. TCRdb re-called the reads through MiXCR, storing one row per CDR3 protein. This sample has some 800,000 distinct CDR3 sequences, with around a third found just once. The data were obtained in a study of T cell repertoires in cytomegalovirus infection. On the study more broadly: CMV epitopes, recently identified HLA-C-restricted and well-studied HLA-B-restricted, were used. From public TCR beta signatures came an indication of both CMV infection and matching HLA type.

Whole-study results and caveats: The response measured ex vivo was dominated by TCR beta clonotypes (HLA-C-restricted and CMV-specific). Cumulated frequencies of public TCR beta families served to identify carriers of CMV plus the relevant HLA.

The specimen was cultured CD8+ T cells from PBMCs, collected from culture after CMV antigen stimulation. The sequence derives from a human donor in good health (CMV status not recorded). Some clones in this sample may be carry-over from other donors' samples.

The CDR3 is CASSFSGHGEVYTF. The CDR3 DNA sequence: TGTGCCAGCAGCTTTTCTGGACACGGGGAGGTCTACACCTTC. This chain uses TRBV5-6 with TRBJ1-2; a possible D gene is TRBD1 (5 bases). CDR1 and CDR2 (germline): SGHDT, YYEEEE. Trimming cost V 2 bases and J 10 bases, with 18 bases left between them. The CDR3 has 14 residues.